This TCR beta chain was recorded in a study of CXCR3-negative and CXCR3-positive naive CD8 T cells (dated by TCRdb to the late 2010s). With regard to the full study: In total, around 140 million TRB reads were obtained, or roughly 1.5 +/- 0.3 million reads per library. The diversity and physicochemical repertoire analyses included fewer than twelve donors pooled from two independent experiments. TRBV-TRBJ cluster analysis included naive subsets from a handful of donors and memory cells from 3 donors. Overall study results and their limits: Freshly isolated PBMCs were used for most assays because CXCR3 expression went down partially after cryopreservation. TRBV-TRBJ usage was similar between naive CXCR3-negative and CXCR3-positive cells from the same donor, while memory cells showed distinct patterns. Both naive subsets had comparably high repertoire diversity, while memory CD8+ T cells had much lower repertoire diversity. Compared with CXCR3-negative naive cells, CXCR3-positive naive cells had TRB CDR3s with higher hydrophobicity (lower Kidera factor 4), lower energy, and higher strength and volume indices. Surface CD5, linked to self-reactivity in mice, was comparable between naive subsets; TCR interaction strength was therefore also inferred from TRB CDR3 physicochemical properties.

The data were produced on a NextSeq 550. The Human TCR Profiling Kit (MiLaboratory) was used to prepare UMI-labeled 5' RACE TRB cDNA libraries. cDNA synthesis used the entire amount of extracted RNA, and PCR amplification then used the entire amount of cDNA produced. The libraries were made side by side, with each library going through the same number of PCR cycles. The paper's processing steps were these. With a requirement of at least two reads per UMI, MIGEC and MiXCR extracted about 52,000 +/- 9,100 unique UMI-labeled TRB cDNA molecules per library. Each library averaged roughly 40,000 +/- 10,000 functional in-frame TRB CDR3 nucleotide clonotypes without stop codons. After downsampling to 5000 UMI-labeled TRB molecules per sample, diversity metrics such as normalized Shannon-Wiener and Chao1 were calculated in VDJtools. VDJtools computed clonotype-size-weighted physicochemical properties of the central five CDR3 residues: interaction energy, strength, volume and Kidera factor 4. Through TCRdb reprocessing, the reads give one entry per CDR3 protein sequence; DNA is omitted. These V and J calls are TCRdb output, not the study's own analysis. The data table for this sample lists about 130,000 distinct CDR3 sequences. The biggest ten clones account for 0.45% to 0.55% of the sample.

On this clonotype itself: Its antigen is still unknown.

For every CD8+ T cell subset, over 250,000 cells were flow-sorted straight into RLT lysis buffer, and each subset was sorted in triplicate. To exclude memory contaminants, naive CD8+ T cells were stringently defined as CD45RO-CCR7+CD27+CD95-. Peripheral blood mononuclear cells were isolated from buffy coats using standard density gradient centrifugation. A FACSAria III was used to flow-sort naive CD8+ T cells into CXCR3-negative and CXCR3-positive populations. Total RNA was extracted from sorted cells using an RNeasy Mini Kit. Sequencing was performed on naive CXCR3- CD8+ T cells from blood. The sample's cell subset or site label, in plain terms: CD45RO-CCR7+CD27+CD95- naive CD8+ T cells lacking CXCR3 (TNR3-). The source of this sequence is a human donor in good health. Some clones in this sample may be carry-over from other donors' samples.

CDR3 sequence: CASSPLIAGGTFNEQFF. Here the chain combines TRBV6-2 or TRBV6-3 and TRBJ2-1; without DNA, the TCRdb call of TRBD2 cannot be checked. Its CDR3 holds 17 amino acids, cysteine through phenylalanine. No DNA has been recorded. In the germline V gene, CDR1 corresponds to MNHEY and CDR2 to SVGEGT.